These 29 T cell receptor beta chains were all obtained from the same sample, sequenced in a study of T cells after yellow fever vaccination. One entry per CDR3 protein, called by TCRdb with MiXCR from the 5' RACE reads. Of under 200,000 distinct CDR3 sequences listed, approximately 11% are singletons. The specimen comprised CD8+ T cells sorted from PBMCs, sampled 15 days after the yellow fever booster vaccination. The receptors shown here come from a man aged 18 to 30 who received the YFV17D yellow fever vaccine.

The rearrangement links TRBV7-9 to TRBJ1-1; D uncertain. There are 12 residues in the CDR3. The germline CDR1 and CDR2 sequences are SEHNR and FQNEAQ (reference sequence). The ends were cut back, 1 base at V and 6 bases at J, with 6 bases in the middle. CDR3: CASSLGQPEAFF. For the CDR3, the DNA is TGTGCCAGCAGCTTAGGACAACCTGAAGCTTTCTTT.

The sample holds many counts of this clonotype. The chain joins TRBV6-1 to TRBJ2-5; 12 bases match TRBD2. This CDR3 has 15 residues. V shed 2 bases and J 2 bases; nucleotides not matched to a gene: 0. In germline, CDR1 is MNHNS, CDR2 SASEGT. DNA for the CDR3: TGTGCCAGCAGTGAACTAGCGGGGGGGCAAGAGACCCAGTACTTC. Amino acid sequence: CASSELAGGQETQYF.

This clonotype was counted only a few times. The chain links TRBV5-1 to TRBJ2-5; 7 bases line up with TRBD2. Germline V lookup: CDR1 SGHRS, CDR2 YFSETQ. Unmatched junction bases numbered 8, after V lost 0 bases and J lost 0 bases. This CDR3 is 17 amino acids long. DNA for the CDR3: TGCGCCAGCAGCTTGGTGGGGGGACTACCACACCAAGAGACCCAGTACTTC. Encoded protein: CASSLVGGLPHQETQYF.

The CDR3 DNA sequence: TGTGCCAGCAGCTTGGAAGAGCGGTTCTACGAGCAGTACGTC. This translates into CASSLEERFYEQYV. The chain joins TRBV5-6 to TRBJ2-7; the D gene is possibly TRBD2 (5 bases). The CDR3 has 14 residues. The V gene lost 0 bases and the J gene lost 3 bases, with 10 bases spanning the gap. Germline V CDR1 and CDR2: SGHDT, YYEEEE.

This clonotype turned up a few times. This rearrangement joins TRBV7-9 to TRBJ2-3; 12 bases fit TRBD1. The CDR3 runs 17 residues. V lost 5 bases to trimming and J lost 6 bases; unmatched junction nucleotides: 12. The germline gives CDR1 SEHNR, CDR2 FQNEAQ (reference sequence). The chain's CDR3 is CASSAGWGQGAMDTQYF. The CDR3 nucleotides read TGTGCCAGCAGCGCCGGGTGGGGACAGGGGGCAATGGATACGCAGTATTTT.

This clonotype was seen a handful of times. The CDR3 DNA reads TGCAGTGCTAGGCCCCCAGCGGGGGGGCGTATGACCCAAGAGACCCAGTACTTC. Protein product: CSARPPAGGRMTQETQYF. The gene calls are TRBV20-1 and TRBJ2-5; TRBD2 matches at 10 bases. Germline CDR1 DFQATT, CDR2 SNEGSKA (reference sequence). After removal of 3 bases from V and 1 base from J, the junction contained 14 bases not matched to a gene. The CDR3 is made up of 18 amino acids.

This clonotype was recorded many times. The V and J genes are TRBV29-1 and TRBJ2-1; 8 bases match TRBD1. Looked up from germline, CDR1 is SQVTM and CDR2 is ANQGSEA. The CDR3 contains 17 residues. Trimming took 0 bases from V and 2 from J; bases not matched to a gene: 9. The DNA of the CDR3 is TGCAGCGTTGAAGAACCCCTGGACAGGGCGACCTACAATGAGCAGTTCTTC. Amino acids: CSVEEPLDRATYNEQFF.

V gene TRBV7-8 combines with J gene TRBJ2-6; D might be TRBD1 or TRBD2, each matching 7 bases. Germline-derived CDR1 and CDR2 are SGHVS and FQNEAQ. Trimming took off 3 bases at V and 0 bases at J, with 15 bases between the two ends. The CDR3 has 18 residues. The CDR3 nucleotides read TGTGCCAGCAGCTTCAGGGGGGCGGGGGCCTCTGGGGCCAACGTCCTGACTTTC. This encodes CASSFRGAGASGANVLTF.

V is TRBV7-9 and J is TRBJ2-7; TRBD2 agrees at 8 bases. The trim removed 5 bases at V and 6 bases at J, leaving 12 bases unmatched. The CDR3 is 15 residues long. CDR1 and CDR2 (germline): SEHNR, FQNEAQ (reference sequence). The CDR3 protein is CASSPGRGLPPEQYV. The DNA for the CDR3 is TGTGCCAGCAGCCCCGGGAGGGGCCTTCCCCCCGAGCAGTACGTC.

This clonotype appeared a few times. The chain recombines TRBV7-9 with TRBJ2-7, with 9 bases aligning to TRBD1. CDR1 and CDR2 (germline): SEHNR, FQNEAQ (reference sequence). The CDR3 totals 14 residues. With 5 bases clipped from V and 5 bases from J, the junction kept 7 bases outside the gene matches. CDR3 loop: CASSRGQGRDEQYF. The CDR3 DNA follows: TGTGCCAGCAGCCGCGGACAGGGGCGAGACGAGCAGTACTTC.

This clonotype turned up a few times. The chain joins TRBV9 to TRBJ2-3, with D perhaps TRBD2 (7 bases). The germline V and J ends were trimmed by 4 bases and 0 bases, with 21 bases remaining between them. This CDR3 has 18 amino acids. The germline V gene has CDR1 SGDLS and CDR2 YYNGEE. The CDR3 loop reads CASSILQKGGASTDTQYF. The CDR3 DNA follows: TGTGCCAGCAGCATCTTACAGAAGGGGGGGGCTAGCACAGATACGCAGTATTTT.

This clonotype was seen more than once but under ten times. V usage is TRBV15 and J usage is TRBJ2-3, with D perhaps TRBD1 (6 bases). The germline gives CDR1 LNHNV, CDR2 YYDKDF (reference sequence). There are 15 residues in the CDR3. The ends were cut back, 0 bases at V and 1 base at J, with 8 bases in the middle. CDR3 in amino acids: CATSRERQGTDTQYF. The CDR3 DNA reads as TGTGCCACCAGCAGAGAACGACAGGGCACAGATACGCAGTATTTT.

This clonotype was seen many times. V gene TRBV19 combines with J gene TRBJ1-1; TRBD1 matches 7 bases. The CDR3 totals 16 residues. Germline loops: CDR1 LNHDA, CDR2 SQIVND (reference sequence). After removal of 5 bases from V and 2 bases from J, the junction contained 11 bases not matched to a gene. CDR3 in amino acids: CASSFSGTALNTEAFF. CDR3 sequence (DNA): TGTGCCAGTAGTTTTTCCGGGACAGCTCTTAACACTGAAGCTTTCTTT.

This clonotype was counted many times. J is TRBJ2-2 and V is TRBV6-4; the D is unclear. Per germline, CDR1 MRHNA and CDR2 SNTAGT. This CDR3 is 13 amino acids long. Trimming took 5 bases from V and 3 from J, leaving 7 bases between them. The CDR3 reads CASSPRDTGELFF. The CDR3 DNA is TGTGCCAGCAGTCCCCGGGACACCGGGGAGCTGTTTTTT.

This chain links TRBV5-6 with TRBJ2-3; the D is unclear. Between the trimmed V and J ends, which lost 0 bases and 0 bases, there was a span of 8 bases. Germline V gives CDR1 SGHDT, CDR2 YYEEEE. The CDR3 sequence is 15 residues long. The CDR3 bases are TGTGCCAGCAGCTTGGTCTATGGGAGCACAGATACGCAGTATTTT. Its translation: CASSLVYGSTDTQYF. The variable domain in full, with the rest retrieved from reference TRBV5-6 and TRBJ2-3, is DAGVTQSPTHLIKTRGQQVTLRCSPKSGHDTVSWYQQALGQGPQFIFQYYEEEERQRGNFPDRFSGHQFPNYSSELNVNALLLGDSALYLCASSLVYGSTDTQYFGPGTRLTVL.

The genes are TRBV27 and TRBJ2-7, with D possibly matching TRBD2 (5 bases). With 5 bases removed from V and 3 bases from J, the gap between germline ends came to 11 bases. This CDR3 is built from 13 residues. Germline values: CDR1 MNHEY, CDR2 SMNVEV (reference sequence). The CDR3 loop is CASSRAGHYEQYV. DNA for the CDR3: TGTGCCAGCAGTCGGGCGGGCCACTACGAGCAGTACGTC.

This clonotype was seen only a few times. This chain uses TRBV12-3 or TRBV12-4 with TRBJ2-1, with D possibly being TRBD2 (7 bases). V lost 5 bases, J lost 6 bases, and 14 bases lay in between. This CDR3 contains 14 residues. Here the CDR3 reads CASSPRGAANEQFF. The CDR3 DNA reads as TGTGCCAGCAGTCCTCGGGGGGCAGCCAATGAGCAGTTCTTC.

This clonotype has more than one count but fewer than ten. V and J are TRBV13 and TRBJ1-1; TRBD1 might be the D (5 bases). V lost 2 bases to trimming and J lost 4 bases, with 17 bases between them. The CDR3 is 16 amino acids. Germline V lookup: CDR1 PRHDT, CDR2 FYEKMQ (reference sequence). The CDR3 DNA reads as TGTGCCAGCAGCTTATCCCCAGTCAGGGTGGGCACTGAAGCTTTCTTT. Translating it yields CASSLSPVRVGTEAFF.

This chain joins TRBV5-6 and TRBJ2-2; TRBD2 might be the D (5 bases). V lost 1 base to trimming and J lost 0 bases, with 10 bases between them. The CDR3 has 16 residues. Germline V CDR1 and CDR2: SGHDT, YYEEEE. CDR3 bases: TGTGCCAGCAGCTTGAGGACTCGCGCGAACACCGGGGAGCTGTTTTTT. Translating it yields CASSLRTRANTGELFF.

This clonotype has just a few counts. V and J are TRBV6-2 or TRBV6-3 and TRBJ2-2, with 10 bases lining up with TRBD1. The CDR3 contains 13 residues. Per the germline V gene, CDR1 is MNHEY and CDR2 is SVGEGT. The CDR3: CGCDRGRPGELFF. The DNA for the CDR3 is TGTGGCTGTGACAGGGGGCGTCCCGGGGAGCTGTTTTTT.

This clonotype occurred many times. This chain joins TRBV20-1 and TRBJ2-2, with TRBD2 identical over 11 bases. CDR1 and CDR2 (germline): DFQATT, SNEGSKA (reference sequence). Trimming removed 0 bases from V and 3 bases from J; junction bases left unmatched: 3. The CDR3 spans 16 residues. The CDR3 is CSARDPSGGHTGELFF. In nucleotides, the CDR3 is TGCAGTGCTAGAGATCCTAGCGGGGGGCACACCGGGGAGCTGTTTTTT.

The sample holds a few counts of this clonotype. This chain links TRBV6-2 or TRBV6-3 with TRBJ2-7; D ambiguous. Germline assignment: CDR1 MNHEY and CDR2 SVGEGT. The CDR3 is 12 amino acids. V gave up 9 bases and J gave up 6 bases, with 15 bases separating them. Here the CDR3 reads CASTSLPPEQYF. The CDR3, as DNA: TGTGCCAGTACTTCCCTCCCCCCCGAGCAGTACTTC.

This clonotype was counted ten times or more. The J gene is TRBJ1-2, the V gene TRBV20-1; D is unclear. Germline-derived CDR1 and CDR2 are DFQATT and SNEGSKA (reference sequence). The CDR3 sequence is 14 residues long. V shed 3 bases and J shed 8 bases, with 19 bases lying between them. The CDR3 coding sequence is TGCAGTGCTAGGGTCCCGAGCGTGATAAGCGGCTACACCTTC. This codes for CSARVPSVISGYTF.

In its sample, this clonotype was seen many times. The chain combines TRBV3-1 with TRBJ2-5, with D tentatively TRBD1 (6 bases). V lost 4 bases and J 12 bases, leaving 12 bases between the germline ends. From germline, CDR1 is LGHDT and CDR2 YNNKEL (reference sequence). The CDR3 consists of 11 residues. CDR3: CASSLGTNEYF. The CDR3 nucleotides read TGTGCCAGCAGCCTCGGGACAAACGAGTACTTC.

This clonotype was detected a few times. This chain joins TRBV5-6 and TRBJ2-1; no firm D call. Trimming stripped 1 base from V and 10 bases from J, with 6 bases between. The CDR3 has 11 amino acids. Germline V lookup: CDR1 SGHDT, CDR2 YYEEEE. The CDR3 DNA reads TGTGCCAGCAGCTTGCTGAGGGAGCAGTTCTTC. Translated: CASSLLREQFF.

This clonotype was picked up a small number of times. The V gene is TRBV7-8, the J gene TRBJ2-1, with D possibly TRBD2 on 6 matching bases. V shed 5 bases and J shed 7 bases, with 21 bases lying between them. CDR1 and CDR2 (germline): SGHVS, FQNEAQ. The CDR3 is 16 amino acids. CDR3 DNA: TGTGCCAGCAGCCCGCATTATTCCGGGACTTTAAATGAGCAGTTCTTC. Its protein product is CASSPHYSGTLNEQFF.

The chain has TRBV6-1 and TRBJ2-7; no definite D call. The CDR3 has 16 residues. V lost 3 bases and J 4 bases, leaving 19 bases between the germline ends. The germline gives CDR1 MNHNS, CDR2 SASEGT. CDR3 sequence reads: CASSDPYVPTLYEQYF. The DNA of the CDR3 is TGTGCCAGCAGTGACCCGTACGTCCCAACCTTATACGAGCAGTACTTC.

This clonotype was observed many times. The chain has TRBV27 and TRBJ2-7, with D perhaps assigned TRBD1 or TRBD2 (5 bases each). CDR1 is MNHEY and CDR2 is SMNVEV in the germline V gene (reference sequence). The CDR3 loop spans 15 amino acids. V lost 0 bases and J lost 2, with 11 bases in between. CDR3 DNA sequence: TGTGCCAGCAGTTTATCCCCCCGAGGGGCCTACGAGCAGTACTTC. It is translated as CASSLSPRGAYEQYF.

The CDR3 spells CAILPGARGGPEDGTEAFF. The CDR3 bases are TGTGCCATCCTGCCGGGGGCCAGGGGGGGGCCAGAGGACGGCACTGAAGCTTTCTTT. This chain connects TRBV12-3 or TRBV12-4 to TRBJ1-1, with 7 bases that match TRBD1. The trim removed 10 bases at V and 4 bases at J, leaving 27 bases unmatched. The CDR3 extends over 19 amino acids.